The TCR beta chain under discussion was sequenced for a study of T cells after posttransplantation cyclophosphamide. As for this clone: The antigen is not known.

Trimming removed 5 bases from V and 6 bases from J, with 19 bases in between. CDR1 and CDR2 (germline): SGHVS, FQNEAQ. The CDR3 totals 16 residues. Clones were sequenced by immunoSEQ multiplex PCR, and TCRdb holds only the in-frame ones, with some missing. The sample lists over 8,000 clones, approximately 81% occurring once. General observations from the study: Later blood repertoires were often dominated by clones from the donor CD8+ memory compartment. TRB overlap between skin or GI tissue T cells and blood was limited. Recipient CMV seropositivity and CMV reactivation strongly tracked TRB clonality.

Busulfan-fludarabine conditioning, marrow transplant, and cyclophosphamide on days +3 and +4 were administered. This sample comprised PBMCs, obtained after allogeneic stem cell transplant with posttransplant cyclophosphamide. The chain couples TRBV7-8 to TRBJ2-2, with D possibly matching TRBD1 (5 bases). The clonotype originates from a female patient aged 40 to 55 who received an allogeneic stem cell transplant from an unrelated donor, was CMV-positive, and had no GVHD. A share of the T cells may be of graft donor origin. CDR3 region: CASSPLQALLSGELFF. The CDR3 coding sequence is TGTGCCAGCAGCCCATTACAGGCCCTTTTGTCCGGGGAGCTGTTTTTT.